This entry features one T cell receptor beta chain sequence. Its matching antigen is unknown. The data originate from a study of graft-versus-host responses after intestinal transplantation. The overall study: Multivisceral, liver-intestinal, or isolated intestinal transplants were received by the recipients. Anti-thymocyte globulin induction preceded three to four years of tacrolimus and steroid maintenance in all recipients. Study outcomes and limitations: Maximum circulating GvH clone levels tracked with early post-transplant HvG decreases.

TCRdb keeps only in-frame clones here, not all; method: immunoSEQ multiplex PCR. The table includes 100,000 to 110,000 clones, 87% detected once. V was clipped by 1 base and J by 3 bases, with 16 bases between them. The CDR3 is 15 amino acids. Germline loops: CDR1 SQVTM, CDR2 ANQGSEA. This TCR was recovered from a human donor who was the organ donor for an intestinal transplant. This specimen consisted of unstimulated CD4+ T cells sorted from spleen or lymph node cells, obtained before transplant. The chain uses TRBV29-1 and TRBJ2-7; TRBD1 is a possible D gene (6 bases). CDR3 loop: CSVEGKQGRYYEQYF. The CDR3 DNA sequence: TGCAGCGTTGAAGGCAAACAGGGTCGGTACTACGAGCAGTACTTC.